A selection of T cell receptor beta chains follows, all from one sample in a study of T cells in Graves' hyperthyroidism and ophthalmopathy. Each CDR3 protein is one row after TCRdb ran MiXCR on the multiplex PCR reads. The sample has approximately 400,000 distinct CDR3 sequences, around 13% seen once. Sequenced input: blood. The receptors here all came from a woman aged 55-75 years with Graves' hyperthyroidism. The CDR3 runs from the conserved cysteine through the conserved F or W. D genes are given only for firm matches. The size entry is marked missing in some rows and otherwise reads once, few, many or a size class.

DNA | CDR3 | size | D | J | length | V
TGTGCCAGCGGATTCCACGCGGTGAACACTGAAGCTTTCTTT | CASGFHAVNTEAFF | - | - | TRBJ1-1 | 14 | TRBV2
TGTGCCAGCAGCCCGATCGGAAGGGGCATATATGGCTACACCTTC | CASSPIGRGIYGYTF | many | - | TRBJ1-2 | 15 | TRBV4-2
TGTGCCAGCAGCCCAAGACAGGGACCGAACACTGAAGCTTTCTTT | CASSPRQGPNTEAFF | - | TRBD1 | TRBJ1-1 | 15 | TRBV12-3/TRBV12-4
TGTGCCAGCAGTCCCTCCCCGGGAGATCAGCCCCAGCATTTT | CASSPSPGDQPQHF | - | - | TRBJ1-5 | 14 | TRBV28
TGTGCCAGCAGGCCAAGCTTCAGGGGTTCCTACAATGAGCAGTTCTTC | CASRPSFRGSYNEQFF | - | - | TRBJ2-1 | 16 | TRBV11-1
TGTGCCAGTAGGCGAGCGGGAGGGGGCAATGAGCAGTTCTTC | CASRRAGGGNEQFF | few | TRBD2 | TRBJ2-1 | 14 | TRBV19
TGCAGCGTTGCCGGGAGCTCCTACGAGCAGTACTTC | CSVAGSSYEQYF | many | - | TRBJ2-7 | 12 | TRBV29-1
TGTGCCAGCAGTGAATGGGGACTACTAACAGATACGCAGTATTTT | CASSEWGLLTDTQYF | many | TRBD2 | TRBJ2-3 | 15 | TRBV6-1
TGTGCCAGCAGCATCGCGCGGTTCCCTATATATGGCTACACCTTC | CASSIARFPIYGYTF | many | - | TRBJ1-2 | 15 | TRBV7-8
TGTGCCAGCAGGGAGCGCGGGGAGACCCAGTACTTC | CASRERGETQYF | - | - | TRBJ2-5 | 12 | TRBV6-1
TGTGCCAGCAGTCGTGGACAGACCTACGAGCAGTACTTC | CASSRGQTYEQYF | many | - | TRBJ2-7 | 13 | TRBV5-5
TGTGCCAGCAGTCGCGCCCTCGACAGCCAAGAGACCCAGTACTTC | CASSRALDSQETQYF | - | - | TRBJ2-5 | 15 | TRBV27
TGTGCCAGCAGCGCCCGGGACAATGAGCAGTTCTTC | CASSARDNEQFF | many | - | TRBJ2-1 | 12 | TRBV11-3
TGTGCCAGCAGTGAACCCGGGACAGCCTACAATTCACCCCTCCACTTT | CASSEPGTAYNSPLHF | few | TRBD1 | TRBJ1-6 | 16 | TRBV25-1
TGCAGTGCTACCCCTAGCGGGAGGGGAGGGGAGCAGTACTTC | CSATPSGRGGEQYF | - | TRBD2 | TRBJ2-7 | 14 | TRBV20-1
TGTGCCAGCAGTAGGGGGACAGCTAACACCGGGGAGCTGTTTTTT | CASSRGTANTGELFF | many | TRBD1 | TRBJ2-2 | 15 | TRBV6-1
TGTACCAGTAGTGACGACTCGGCAGATACGCAGTATTTT | CTSSDDSADTQYF | - | - | TRBJ2-3 | 13 | TRBV19
TGTGCCAGCAGCTACGACCCAGATACGCAGTATTTT | CASSYDPDTQYF | many | - | TRBJ2-3 | 12 | TRBV3-1
TGTGCCAGCAGCCCGGGACAGGGGGTTGGCTACACCTTC | CASSPGQGVGYTF | few | TRBD1 | TRBJ1-2 | 13 | TRBV6-1
TGTGCCAGCAGCTTAGGCCAGAGGAACGCTGAAGTTTTCTTT | CASSLGQRNAEVFF | few | - | TRBJ1-1 | 14 | TRBV11-3
TGTGCCAGCAGTTCCGGGACAGGGATAAACTATGGCTACACCTTC | CASSSGTGINYGYTF | many | TRBD1 | TRBJ1-2 | 15 | TRBV6-1
TGTGCCACCAGCACCTCCGGGACTAGATTCCATGAGCAGTTCTTC | CATSTSGTRFHEQFF | many | TRBD2 | TRBJ2-1 | 15 | TRBV15
TGTGCCAGTCGACCTTACACCTCGGACACCGGGGAGCTGTTTTTT | CASRPYTSDTGELFF | - | - | TRBJ2-2 | 15 | TRBV19
TGTGCCAGCAGCTTAAGCGCCCGGACTAGCGAGAACACCGGGGAGCTGTTTTTT | CASSLSARTSENTGELFF | - | TRBD2 | TRBJ2-2 | 18 | TRBV7-8
TGTGCCAGCAGTTACAGTCCTAGCGGGAGGGCCCGGGAGACCCAGTACTTC | CASSYSPSGRARETQYF | - | TRBD2 | TRBJ2-5 | 17 | TRBV6-5
TGTGCCACCAGTGATGACACCTGGGAGGGAAATGAGCAGTTCTTC | CATSDDTWEGNEQFF | few | TRBD2 | TRBJ2-1 | 15 | TRBV24-1
TGTGCCATCAGTGACACCAGGGGGGTACAGCCCCAGCATTTT | CAISDTRGVQPQHF | many | TRBD1 | TRBJ1-5 | 14 | TRBV10-3
TGCGCCAGCAGCTTGGGGGGGGCCTATAATTCACCCCTCCACTTT | CASSLGGAYNSPLHF | few | - | TRBJ1-6 | 15 | TRBV5-1
TGTGCCACCAGCAGAGATCAAGGTAGTGGCTATGGCTACACCTTC | CATSRDQGSGYGYTF | - | - | TRBJ1-2 | 15 | TRBV15
TGTGCCAGCAGCTCTACTAGCGGCGAGCAGTTCTTC | CASSSTSGEQFF | - | TRBD2 | TRBJ2-1 | 12 | TRBV7-9
TGTGCCAGCAGCTTCGGGACAGGGGCTAACTATGGCTACACCTTC | CASSFGTGANYGYTF | many | TRBD1 | TRBJ1-2 | 15 | TRBV11-2
TGTGCCTGGAGTGAGACAGGGGTTGACACTGAAGCTTTCTTT | CAWSETGVDTEAFF | many | TRBD1 | TRBJ1-1 | 14 | TRBV30
TGTGCCAGTAGTCCGGGACAGGGGATGTCGTACGAGCAGTACTTC | CASSPGQGMSYEQYF | - | TRBD1 | TRBJ2-7 | 15 | TRBV19
TGTGCCAGCACCCTAGGGGCTAGCGGGAGTATTGGGTCAGAGACCCAGTACTTC | CASTLGASGSIGSETQYF | few | TRBD2 | TRBJ2-5 | 18 | TRBV12-3/TRBV12-4
TGCGCCAGCAGCTTGGCACGGGTTGATGGCTACACCTTC | CASSLARVDGYTF | many | - | TRBJ1-2 | 13 | TRBV5-1
TGTGCCACCAGTGGACGCGGGACAGGTTTGGACAATGAGCAGTTCTTC | CATSGRGTGLDNEQFF | many | TRBD1 | TRBJ2-1 | 16 | TRBV24-1
TGTGCCAGCAGCTTGGGAGCGGGAGGGGACAATGAGCAGTTCTTC | CASSLGAGGDNEQFF | many | TRBD2 | TRBJ2-1 | 15 | TRBV11-1
TGTGCCAGCAGCGGGACAGGGAGATATAATTCACCCCTCCACTTT | CASSGTGRYNSPLHF | many | TRBD1 | TRBJ1-6 | 15 | TRBV28
TGCAGCGTCTCTGGGGGTACAGAGACCCAGTACTTC | CSVSGGTETQYF | many | - | TRBJ2-5 | 12 | TRBV29-1
TGTGCCAGCAGCGTAGACCCCGGGAGTTCCTACAATGAGCAGTTCTTC | CASSVDPGSSYNEQFF | - | - | TRBJ2-1 | 16 | TRBV9